The T cell receptor (beta chain) described here comes from a study of Graves' ophthalmopathy and Graves' hyperthyroidism. Using RNA transcripts, the TCR beta CDR3 regions were amplified. The library came from an HTBI-primed first-round RT-PCR and a second-round multiplex PCR. TCRdb analysed the multiplex PCR reads with MiXCR anew, one entry per CDR3 protein. The sample has hundreds of thousands of distinct CDR3 sequences; approximately 15% are singletons. The V gene's germline CDR1 is MNHNS and CDR2 SASEGT. With 7 bases removed from V and 5 bases from J, the gap between germline ends came to 5 bases. This CDR3 contains 10 residues.

This TCR derives from a woman between 18 and 29 years old with stable Graves' hyperthyroidism. The genes are TRBV6-1 and TRBJ2-5, with D unclear. Sequenced sample: peripheral blood. CDR3 sequence: CASTYETQYF. The CDR3 nucleotides read TGTGCCAGCACGTATGAGACCCAGTACTTC.